This T cell receptor (beta chain) emerged from a study of identical twins (dated by TCRdb to about 2016). Describing the broader study: TCR alpha and beta repertoires from monozygotic twins, unrelated adults of various ages and cord blood were deep-sequenced to test whether fetal clonotypes persist. Replicate twin experiments were performed at different times using different library preparation protocols to rule out contamination. Study-wide conclusions, independent of this receptor: Zero-insertion analyses could be partly confounded by invariant T cells such as MAIT and iNKT, although diverse VJ usage argued against such confounding for most clonotypes. Fewer insertions were carried by abundant cord blood beta clonotypes; a weaker similar trend was observed in young adult naive repertoires, while no such trend was observed in memory repertoires. Excess twin sharing in beta out-of-frame sequences was weaker because fewer shared sequences lowered the signal-to-noise ratio. Because the same donors could not be followed over many years, conclusions were based on cross-sectional statistical analysis. Compared with coincidental sharing between unrelated individuals, an excess of low generation-probability sequences was observed among out-of-frame TCR alpha sequences shared between twins. Out-of-frame TCR alpha sharing in monozygotic twins was systematically underestimated by recombination models, whereas sharing between unrelated individuals was in agreement with the recombination models.

The CDR3 starts with the cysteine, ends with the phenylalanine, and has 12 residues. CDR3 DNA only is kept here, 36 bases in frame from base 1. Sequences MGHRA (CDR1) and YSYEKL (CDR2) are obtained from the germline V gene. The trim is 2 bases for V and 7 bases for J, with a gap of 6 bases between the germline ends. Concerning this clonotype itself: It has no known antigen specificity. Base qualities are not provided; no much larger clone lies one nucleotide away.

Library method: 5' RACE. Sequencing instrument: Illumina HiSeq 2000. A universal primer binding site was introduced by template switching, and a unique molecular identifier was present in the final cDNA, enabling accurate counting of TCR cDNA molecules. Specific primers in the conserved constant-segment region were used to synthesize first-strand cDNA for the TCR alpha and beta chains. To control for contamination, every cDNA library carried two barcodes: a SMART-Mk sample barcode plus Illumina barcodes. TruSeq adapter sequences and Illumina sample barcodes were added in two successive PCR steps. The Illumina HiSeq platform was used with custom primers to sequence TCR alpha and beta cDNA libraries. In the source study's methods: MiGEC processed the raw reads to extract unique molecular identifiers, while MiXCR was used to determine the CDR3 positions. For each individual, recombination models were inferred using an EM algorithm with the repgenHMM and IGoR tools. The analysis of shared clonotypes was done with the tcR package in R, with sharing normalized by the product of cloneset sizes. Out-of-frame nonproductive sequences were analyzed to study raw recombination free of thymic and clonal selection effects. TCRdb reanalyzed the raw reads on its own, using fastp at Q25 for trimming and MiXCR for clone calling, and kept in-frame beta chains. CDR3 protein duplicates are merged, each entry listing the most common genes and DNA. The V and J calls here are based on TCRdb, not the publication. This sample has about 890,000 distinct CDR3 sequences in its table, and 10% to 15% of those were observed once. The top ten clones comprise roughly 1.6% of the sample.

Only healthy Caucasian donors were included. The twin cohort consisted of three pairs of female monozygotic twins, all aged roughly 18 to 29 years. Peripheral blood mononuclear cells were the source from which RNA for the TCR libraries was isolated. These records were also assigned to another study, of yellow fever vaccine responses in identical twins. As that second paper reports: The T cell response to vaccination in identical twins was reported by the authors to appear partly convergent and partly personalized. The study precisely tracked vaccine-responding T cell clones in identical twins.

This receptor was obtained from a woman between 18 and 29 years old in good health. The sequence joins TRBV4-1 to TRBJ2-1; no confident D gene assignment can be made. The source material was PBMCs. The CDR3 has the sequence CASSQSLNEQFF. The DNA is TGCGCCAGCAGCCAAAGCTTAAATGAGCAGTTCTTC.